This T cell receptor (beta chain) was captured by sequencing in a study of OX40 agonist ivuxolimab in advanced cancers. Trimming took 1 base from V and 7 from J, leaving 11 bases between them. The CDR3 is 13 residues long. Looked up from germline, CDR1 is SQVTM and CDR2 is ANQGSEA. The repertoire was sequenced with immunoSEQ multiplex PCR; TCRdb's copy has only in-frame clones and lacks some. The sample records around 10,000 clones, over 65% being singletons. This clone was recorded only once. The J gene is TRBJ2-1, the V gene TRBV29-1; no clear D gene. The sequences come from CD4+ or CD8+ T cells sorted from blood, collected in a trial of the OX40 agonist ivuxolimab. The receptor's source is an adult with an advanced solid tumor such as melanoma, head and neck, liver or kidney cancer. This CDR3 reads CSVEGLALNEQFF. CDR3 DNA: TGCAGCGTTGAAGGGTTAGCTTTAAATGAGCAGTTCTTC.